The 7 T cell receptor beta chains in this list originate from one sample, sequenced in a study of shared clonotypes between healthy human individuals. Sequencing was performed with immunoSEQ multiplex PCR; in TCRdb, only in-frame clones are kept and a portion is missing. The sample has about 530,000 clones; roughly 95% are singletons. Specimen: naive CD4+ T cells sorted from blood. Indicated subset: CD45RA+ positively selected. These receptors came from a woman in her twenties or thirties in good health.

The rearrangement joins TRBV7-9 to TRBJ1-1; D is ambiguous. V lost 7 bases, J lost 0 bases, and 12 bases lay in between. CDR3 size: 14 residues. The germline CDR1 and CDR2 sequences are SEHNR and FQNEAQ (reference sequence). CDR3 coding DNA: TGTGCCAGCATTAAGACCCCTATGAACACTGAAGCTTTCTTT. Its protein product is CASIKTPMNTEAFF.

The V call is TRBV27, the J call TRBJ2-7; D unclear. The CDR3 is made up of 15 amino acids. CDR1 is MNHEY and CDR2 is SMNVEV in the germline V gene (reference sequence). The germline V and J ends were trimmed by 1 base and 5 bases, with 15 bases remaining between them. The CDR3, as DNA: TGTGCCAGCAGTTTATTGGTCGGAGCCGTCCACGAGCAGTACTTC. Amino acids: CASSLLVGAVHEQYF.

V and J are TRBV29-1 and TRBJ2-2; weak D call: TRBD2 (6 bases). Germline V gene sequence: CDR1 SQVTM, CDR2 ANQGSEA. Trimming removed 4 bases at V and 1 base at J, with 10 bases between. The CDR3 spans 14 residues. For the CDR3, the DNA is TGCAGCGTTGGGGTTAGCGGGAACACCGGGGAGCTGTTTTTT. This sequence encodes CSVGVSGNTGELFF.

With respect to this clone: An end of the junction does not agree with germline; a read error may underlie this. CDR3 DNA: TGTGCCAGCAGCCTAGCGGGAGCTAACACCGGGGAGCTGTTTTTT. Translated, it gives CASSLAGANTGELFF. The gene calls are TRBV7-2 and TRBJ2-2; 10 nucleotides match TRBD2. This CDR3 contains 15 residues. From germline, CDR1 is SGHTA and CDR2 FQGNSA.

V usage is TRBV5-1 and J usage is TRBJ2-7; D tentatively reads TRBD1 or TRBD2 (5 bases each). CDR3 length: 14 residues. Trimming took 5 bases from V and 2 from J, leaving 14 bases between them. Germline CDR1 reads SGHRS; CDR2 reads YFSETQ. CDR3 amino acids: CASRPGPSTYEQYF. The CDR3 DNA reads as TGCGCCAGCAGACCGGGACCTTCCACCTACGAGCAGTACTTC.

The chain couples TRBV5-1 to TRBJ2-2; 9 bases line up with TRBD2. The CDR3 has 16 amino acids. CDR1 and CDR2 from the germline V gene are SGHRS and YFSETQ. The V and J ends lost 4 bases and 4 bases, in that order; junction bases with no gene match: 8. CDR3 residues: CASSNVAGDGTGELFF. Here the CDR3 DNA reads TGCGCCAGCAGCAACGTAGCGGGAGATGGCACCGGGGAGCTGTTTTTT.

V gene TRBV10-3 combines with J gene TRBJ2-2; D possibly corresponds to TRBD2 (6 bases). Germline lookup yields CDR1 ENHRY and CDR2 SYGVKD. Trimming took 3 bases from V and 1 from J, leaving 9 bases between them. The CDR3 covers 15 residues. The CDR3 nucleotides read TGTGCCATCAGTGAATGGCGGGGGAACACCGGGGAGCTGTTTTTT. Translation: CAISEWRGNTGELFF.